A single sample gave rise to the 20 T cell receptor beta chains below, sequenced in a study of T cell changes during pregnancy in multiple sclerosis. Libraries were prepared by immunoSEQ multiplex PCR; TCRdb keeps only in-frame clonotypes and omits some of them. The repertoire includes tens of thousands of clones, 85% to 95% of them detected once, and 4.5% to 5.5% sits in the top ten. Sequenced material: CD8+ T cells from peripheral blood mononuclear cells, taken before pregnancy. The receptors stem from a female donor with multiple sclerosis, enrolled in a pregnancy study.

The rearrangement uses TRBV5-1 and TRBJ2-7; 9 nucleotides agree with TRBD1. The CDR3 sequence is 13 residues long. Germline values: CDR1 SGHRS, CDR2 YFSETQ. V dropped 5 bases and J dropped 5; count of bases not matched to a gene: 5. The CDR3 loop is CASRRTGEHEQYF. CDR3 nucleotides: TGCGCCAGCAGGCGGACAGGGGAACACGAGCAGTACTTC.

This clone occurred a few times. The chain links TRBV19 to TRBJ1-2; TRBD1 aligns across 7 bases. This CDR3 is 13 amino acids long. The germline gives CDR1 LNHDA, CDR2 SQIVND (reference sequence). J lost 2 bases, V lost 6 bases, and 3 bases had no gene match. Here the CDR3 DNA reads TGTGCCAGTAGAACACAGGGGAACTATGGCTACACCTTC. Amino acids: CASRTQGNYGYTF.

The sample holds one count of this clone. The chain links TRBV28 to TRBJ1-5; the D gene is possibly TRBD1 (5 bases). Germline CDR1 is MDHEN and CDR2 is SYDVKM. The CDR3 length is 15 residues. With 5 bases removed from V and 1 base from J, the gap between germline ends came to 12 bases. CDR3 amino acids: CASSHRGRSNQPQHF. The CDR3 DNA follows: TGTGCCAGCAGTCATAGGGGAAGGAGCAATCAGCCCCAGCATTTT.

This chain joins TRBV6-1 and TRBJ2-1; a weak D match, TRBD2 (7 bases). V lost 3 bases to trimming and J lost 14 bases, with 14 bases between them. Germline V gene sequence: CDR1 MNHNS, CDR2 SASEGT. CDR3 length: 12 residues. The CDR3 here is CASSDLGGREFF. In nucleotides, the CDR3 is TGTGCCAGCAGTGACCTCGGGGGGCGGGAGTTCTTC.

The V call is TRBV27, the J call TRBJ1-5; no firm D call. This CDR3 region has 13 residues. Trimming cost V 0 bases and J 3 bases, with 3 bases left between them. Looked up from germline, CDR1 is MNHEY and CDR2 is SMNVEV (reference sequence). CDR3 sequence reads: CASSLSINQPQHF. CDR3 DNA sequence: TGTGCCAGCAGTTTATCTATCAATCAGCCCCAGCATTTT.

The V gene is TRBV2, the J gene TRBJ1-5, with a tentative D call TRBD1 (6 bases). The germline CDR1 and CDR2 sequences are SNHLY and FYNNEI. This CDR3 is built from 16 residues. Trimming cost V 1 base and J 5 bases, with 15 bases left between them. The CDR3 coding sequence is TGTGCCAGCAGTGAAGGGGGGCGCCCCAGGGATCAGCCCCAGCATTTT. Its translation: CASSEGGRPRDQPQHF.

This clone was picked up one time. The chain couples TRBV7-9 to TRBJ1-1; 8 positions match TRBD1. Germline trimming cut 5 bases from V and 1 base from J; bases unmatched to any gene: 9. This CDR3 has 16 amino acids. Germline lookup yields CDR1 SEHNR and CDR2 FQNEAQ (reference sequence). CDR3 loop: CASSPQNGQGNTEAFF. The CDR3 nucleotides read TGTGCCAGCAGCCCGCAAAACGGACAGGGGAACACTGAAGCTTTCTTT.

This chain links TRBV27 with TRBJ2-7; TRBD2 agrees at 11 bases. The CDR3 covers 16 residues. Germline assignment: CDR1 MNHEY and CDR2 SMNVEV (reference sequence). Losses at the gene ends were 2 bases for V and 3 bases for J; bases not matched to a gene: 6. CDR3 DNA: TGTGCCAGCAGTTTAAGTGGACTAGCGGGTTACTACGAGCAGTACTTC. Translating it yields CASSLSGLAGYYEQYF.

This chain uses TRBV28 with TRBJ2-7; D possibly corresponds to TRBD1 (5 bases). V was cut by 5 bases and J by 2 bases, with 16 bases left in between. This CDR3 is 15 amino acids long. Germline V gene sequence: CDR1 MDHEN, CDR2 SYDVKM. CDR3 sequence: CASSLGRSTTYEQYF. CDR3 nucleotides: TGTGCCAGCAGTCTGGGGCGGTCAACCACCTACGAGCAGTACTTC.

CDR3 loop: CASSLATSGNTGELFF. For the CDR3, the DNA is TGTGCCAGCAGCTTAGCGACTAGCGGGAACACCGGGGAGCTGTTTTTT. The chain couples TRBV7-9 to TRBJ2-2; 9 bases are a match to TRBD2. The CDR3 totals 16 residues. Germline V CDR1 and CDR2: SEHNR, FQNEAQ (reference sequence). Trimming removed 0 bases from V and 1 base from J; junction bases left unmatched: 0. Variable domain in full (rest from reference TRBV7-9 and TRBJ2-2): DTGVSQNPRHKITKRGQNVTFRCDPISEHNRLYWYRQTLGQGPEFLTYFQNEAQLEKSRLLSDRFSAERPKGSFSTLEIQRTEQGDSAMYLCASSLATSGNTGELFFGEGSRLTVL.

Concerning this clone: A read error may account for a junction end that differs from germline. The chain uses TRBV28 and TRBJ2-1; no clear D. The CDR3 length is 11 residues. Germline CDR1 is MDHEN and CDR2 is SYDVKM. CDR3 in amino acids: CLVTSYNEQFF. CDR3 DNA: TGCCTAGTAACATCCTACAATGAGCAGTTCTTC.

This chain joins TRBV30 and TRBJ1-1; the match to TRBD1 covers 8 bases. Germline loops: CDR1 GTSNPN, CDR2 SVGIG (reference sequence). The CDR3 consists of 14 residues. Germline trimming cut 3 bases from V and 3 bases from J; bases unmatched to any gene: 6. The DNA for the CDR3 is TGTGCCTGGAGCTGGACAGGGTTTGACACTGAAGCTTTCTTT. Encoded protein: CAWSWTGFDTEAFF. The full variable domain, completed using reference TRBV30 and TRBJ1-1, is SQTIHQWPATLVQPVGSPLSLECTVEGTSNPNLYWYRQAAGRGLQLLFYSVGIGQISSEVPQNLSASRPQDRQFILSSKKLLLSDSGFYLCAWSWTGFDTEAFFGQGTRLTVV.

The chain is built from TRBV19 and TRBJ1-2; 9 nucleotides align to TRBD1. Germline CDR1 and CDR2: LNHDA and SQIVND (reference sequence). The CDR3 runs to 12 residues. The J segment lost 8 bases and the V segment lost 10 bases, leaving 8 bases of the junction unmatched. The CDR3 DNA follows: TGTGCCACCTTCACAGGGGGCCAAGGCTACACCTTC. Translating gives CATFTGGQGYTF.

This chain joins TRBV9 and TRBJ1-4; maybe TRBD1 (6 bases). The germline V gene has CDR1 SGDLS and CDR2 YYNGEE. The CDR3 consists of 17 residues. V lost 0 bases and J lost 7, with 19 bases in between. Here the CDR3 DNA reads TGTGCCAGCAGCGTAGGACAGACCAGGGGCGATTTTGAAAAACTGTTTTTT. It codes for CASSVGQTRGDFEKLFF.

The rearrangement links TRBV7-9 to TRBJ1-1; maybe TRBD1 (5 bases). The CDR3 consists of 13 residues. Germline V lookup: CDR1 SEHNR, CDR2 FQNEAQ (reference sequence). V shed 7 bases and J shed 5 bases, with 14 bases lying between them. The CDR3 reads CASTSGRGTEAFF. CDR3 nucleotides: TGTGCCAGCACCAGTGGGCGGGGGACTGAAGCTTTCTTT.

The chain is built from TRBV10-3 and TRBJ1-2, with 11 bases aligning to TRBD1. The J segment lost 4 bases and the V segment lost 5 bases, leaving 12 bases of the junction unmatched. The CDR3 consists of 17 residues. CDR1 is ENHRY, CDR2 SYGVKD, per germline. This chain's CDR3 is CAISPGQGDTVLYGYTF. The CDR3 DNA is TGTGCCATCAGTCCGGGACAGGGGGACACGGTCCTCTATGGCTACACCTTC.

This clone came up a few times. The rearrangement joins TRBV5-6 to TRBJ1-4; TRBD1 is a possible D gene (5 bases). There are 14 residues in the CDR3. Deletions cut 0 bases from V and 11 bases from J, with 14 bases between. Per the germline V gene, CDR1 is SGHDT and CDR2 is YYEEEE. The CDR3 loop reads CASSLAAGRRKLFF. For the CDR3, the DNA is TGTGCCAGCAGCTTGGCCGCAGGGCGGCGGAAACTGTTTTTT.

V gene TRBV18 combines with J gene TRBJ2-3, with 12 bases identical to TRBD1. The CDR3 covers 18 residues. Germline assignment: CDR1 KGHSH and CDR2 LQKENI. V shed 5 bases and J 3 bases; nucleotides not matched to a gene: 12. The CDR3 DNA sequence: TGTGCCAGCTCAACACTACCCGGGACAGGGGGCGAGACAGATACGCAGTATTTT. Residues: CASSTLPGTGGETDTQYF.

The V gene is TRBV19, the J gene TRBJ2-3, with 9 bases matching TRBD2. V shed 2 bases, J shed 3 bases, and the junction held 3 bases outside the gene matches. Germline lookup yields CDR1 LNHDA and CDR2 SQIVND (reference sequence). This CDR3 is 15 amino acids long. The CDR3 DNA is TGTGCCAGTAGTATAAGCGGGAGGTGGACAGATACGCAGTATTTT. Translated: CASSISGRWTDTQYF.

Only one count was recorded for this clone. The chain carries TRBV6-5 and TRBJ2-3, with D possibly being TRBD2 (6 bases). The V gene's germline CDR1 is MNHEY and CDR2 SVGAGI. The CDR3 covers 14 residues. V was pared by 0 bases and J by 2 bases, with 6 bases between. The CDR3 coding sequence is TGTGCCAGCAGTTACTCGGACTACACAGATACGCAGTATTTT. Translating gives CASSYSDYTDTQYF.